This is a list of T cell receptor beta chains from one sample in a study of shared clonotypes between healthy human individuals. The data were produced by immunoSEQ multiplex PCR, yet TCRdb's version contains in-frame clones alone and is incomplete. The table includes 600,000 to 800,000 clones, about two thirds detected once. Sequencing was carried out using memory CD4+ T cells sorted from blood. These receptors all come from a woman in her twenties or thirties in good health. The CDR3 runs from the conserved cysteine through the conserved F or W. Each record gives: D gene, J gene, V gene, clone size, CDR3 DNA, CDR3 protein. D genes are given only for firm matches. Clone sizes are given selectively: once, few, many, or a class where the clone is expanded.

>NA|TRBJ1-2|TRBV6-4|NA
TGTGCCAGCAGTGATGGAGGGGATGGCTACACCTTC
CASSDGGDGYTF
>TRBD2|TRBJ2-7|TRBV11-3|once
TGTGCCAGCAGCCGTGCCGGGACTAGCGGGACCGAGCAGTACTTC
CASSRAGTSGTEQYF
>NA|TRBJ2-2|TRBV25-1|NA
TGTGCCAGCAGTGATCCGGGCCTCCGGAACACCGGGGAGCTGTTTTTT
CASSDPGLRNTGELFF
>TRBD2|TRBJ2-1|TRBV14|NA
TGTGCCAGCAGCCACCCGGGACTAGCGGGAGATAGGCAGTTCTTC
CASSHPGLAGDRQFF
>NA|TRBJ2-7|TRBV19|NA
TGTGCCAGTAGTATCCGGCAGGGGGAGGAGGAGCAGTACTTC
CASSIRQGEEEQYF
>NA|TRBJ2-7|TRBV7-9|NA
TGTGCCAGCAGCGGAGGGATATCCCCCCTCCACGAGCAGTACTTC
CASSGGISPLHEQYF
>NA|TRBJ1-2|TRBV5-1|few
TGCGCCAGCAGAAACCAGAACCTCAACTATGGCTACACCTTC
CASRNQNLNYGYTF
>NA|TRBJ2-7|TRBV7-9|NA
TGTGCCAGCAGCGGCGGATCGGGACTCGTTAGCTCCTACGAGCAGTACTTC
CASSGGSGLVSSYEQYF
>TRBD1|TRBJ2-1|TRBV28|NA
TGTGCCAGCAGTTTAGCCGGACAGGGGGCAGGCAATGAGCAGTTCTTC
CASSLAGQGAGNEQFF
>TRBD2|TRBJ2-1|TRBV7-1|NA
TGTGCCAGCAGCTTTAGCGGGGGCCTTTATGTTGAGCAGTTCTTC
CASSFSGGLYVEQFF
>NA|TRBJ1-5|TRBV19|NA
TGTGCCAGTAGTATAGCGGGTTATCAGCCCCAGCATTTT
CASSIAGYQPQHF
>NA|TRBJ2-7|TRBV6-1|NA
TGTGCCAGCAGTGAAGGAGGGGGGGCCTACGAGCAGTACTTC
CASSEGGGAYEQYF
>NA|TRBJ1-5|TRBV6-5|NA
TGTGCCAGCAGTTACAGTCGGGTGGGGGGCAATCAGCCCCAGCATTTT
CASSYSRVGGNQPQHF
>NA|TRBJ1-1|TRBV6-5|few
TGTGCCAGCAGCCGGAACACTGAAGCTTTCTTT
CASSRNTEAFF
>TRBD2|TRBJ2-7|TRBV7-2|NA
TGTGCCAGCAGCTTCGCTAGCGGCAGAGAGCAGTACTTC
CASSFASGREQYF
>TRBD2|TRBJ2-1|TRBV11-3|many
TGTGCCAGCAGCGCACTAGCGGGTAATGAGCAGTTCTTC
CASSALAGNEQFF
>TRBD1|TRBJ2-5|TRBV29-1|NA
TGCAGCGTTGAAGGGACAGGGGTAGAGACCCAGTACTTC
CSVEGTGVETQYF
>TRBD1|TRBJ2-3|TRBV5-1|NA
TGCGCCAGCAACCGGGACAGAAAAGATACGCAGTATTTT
CASNRDRKDTQYF
>NA|TRBJ2-1|TRBV11-2|NA
TGTGCCAGCACTCATTTCGCCGGGGCTTCATTCTTC
CASTHFAGASFF
>TRBD1|TRBJ2-7|TRBV5-1|many
TGCGCCAGCAGCCAGGGGACAGGTACTATAGAGCAGTACTTC
CASSQGTGTIEQYF
>TRBD2|TRBJ2-2|TRBV30|NA
TGTGCCTGGAAAGCGGGAGCGAACACCGGGGAGCTGTTTTTT
CAWKAGANTGELFF
>TRBD2|TRBJ2-7|TRBV18|NA
TGTGCCAGCTCACCCGCTAGCGGGAATCGGTACGAGCAGTACTTC
CASSPASGNRYEQYF
>TRBD2|TRBJ2-1|TRBV10-3|NA
TGTGCCATTCTTGCGGACCGTAGGGGTAGCGGGAGGAAAGACTACAATGAGCAGTTCTTC
CAILADRRGSGRKDYNEQFF
>TRBD2|TRBJ2-1|TRBV6-4|NA
TGTGCCAGCAGCCGGAATGTAGCGGGAGTCGGTGAGCAGTTCTTC
CASSRNVAGVGEQFF
>NA|TRBJ2-7|TRBV5-1|NA
TGCGCCAGCAGCTTGGATCTGTCCTCCTACGAGCAGTACTTC
CASSLDLSSYEQYF
>NA|TRBJ1-1|TRBV4-1|few
TGCGCCAGCAGCCAACGGTTGAACACTGAAGCTTTCTTT
CASSQRLNTEAFF
>TRBD1|TRBJ1-2|TRBV6-1|NA
TGTGCCAGCAGCCCCCAGGGGGCGCAAGGCTACACCTTC
CASSPQGAQGYTF
>TRBD1|TRBJ1-5|TRBV28|NA
TGTGCCAGCAGTTTATCTCAGGGGGCTGGCAATCAGCCCCAGCATTTT
CASSLSQGAGNQPQHF
>TRBD1|TRBJ2-5|TRBV7-7|NA
TGTGCCAGCAGCAGCGCTTGGGGACAGGGGCAAGAGACCCAGTACTTC
CASSSAWGQGQETQYF
>TRBD2|TRBJ2-1|TRBV5-6|NA
TGTGCCAGCAGCTTCAGGCGGGAGGGGAATGAGCAGTTCTTC
CASSFRREGNEQFF
>NA|TRBJ2-1|TRBV11-1|NA
TGTGCCAGCAGCTTTAGTTTCAATGAGCAGTTCTTC
CASSFSFNEQFF
>NA|TRBJ2-3|TRBV5-6|NA
TGTGCCAGCAGGTCGGGGTATAGCACAGATACGCAGTATTTT
CASRSGYSTDTQYF
>TRBD2|TRBJ2-1|TRBV7-8|NA
TGTGCCAGCAGCCCATCCCGGGGGGGGAGCTCCTACAATGAGCAGTTCTTC
CASSPSRGGSSYNEQFF
>TRBD1|TRBJ1-1|TRBV29-1|few
TGCAGCGGGTCACAGGGGGCCGGGCCTGAAGCTTTCTTT
CSGSQGAGPEAFF
>NA|TRBJ1-3|TRBV7-2|NA
TGTGCCAGCAGCCCCAAAACCCCTGGGGCTGGAAACACCATATATTTT
CASSPKTPGAGNTIYF
>TRBD1|TRBJ2-7|TRBV19|NA
TGTGCCAGCCGGGACAGGGGCTACGAGCAGTACTTC
CASRDRGYEQYF
>NA|TRBJ2-2|TRBV28|NA
TGTGCCAGCAGCCTCGTAGCCGGGGAGCTGTTTTTT
CASSLVAGELFF
>TRBD1|TRBJ2-2|TRBV5-1|NA
TGCGCCAGCAGCTTGGTGGGGACAGAAAACACCGGGGAGCTGTTTTTT
CASSLVGTENTGELFF
>NA|TRBJ1-1|TRBV27|few
TGTGCCAGCAGTTTATCAGGGCGCAGAACTGTACGCACTGAAGCTTTCTTT
CASSLSGRRTVRTEAFF
>TRBD2|TRBJ2-2|TRBV6-4|few
TGTGCCAGCAGTGACTCGACTAGCGACACCGGGGAGCTGTTTTTT
CASSDSTSDTGELFF
>NA|TRBJ1-2|TRBV19|few
TGTGCCAGTAGTATAGAGGACGGTTACTATGGCTACACCTTC
CASSIEDGYYGYTF
>NA|TRBJ2-1|TRBV7-9|NA
TGTGCCAGCAGCGTTCTCACGGAGAGGCAGTTCTTC
CASSVLTERQFF
>NA|TRBJ2-5|TRBV2|few
TGTGCCAGCAACTGGGGGAGGCGAGAGACCCAGTACTTC
CASNWGRRETQYF
>NA|TRBJ1-1|TRBV5-1|once
TGCGCCAGCCGGGCCGAGGCTCACTACACTGAAGCTTTCTTT
CASRAEAHYTEAFF
>TRBD2|TRBJ2-7|TRBV19|NA
TGTGCCAGTAGTACGATAGCGGGAGCGATTTACGAGCAGTACTTC
CASSTIAGAIYEQYF
>TRBD2|TRBJ2-7|TRBV29-1|NA
TGCAGCGTTGGCCTAGCGGGGACCTACGAGCAGTACTTC
CSVGLAGTYEQYF
>NA|TRBJ2-3|TRBV15|NA
TGTGCCACCAGCAGAGATAGAAAGGGGACGCAGTATTTT
CATSRDRKGTQYF
>NA|TRBJ1-5|TRBV2|NA
TGTGCCAGCAGTGAAGCGCTTCTGAGGAGTCAGCCCCAGCATTTT
CASSEALLRSQPQHF
>NA|TRBJ2-1|TRBV6-6|NA
TGTGCCAGCACCGATCTCGGGACGGGAGACAATGAGCAGTTCTTC
CASTDLGTGDNEQFF
>NA|TRBJ2-4|TRBV19|NA
TGTGCCAGTAGTAGCAGCAGCGGAAACATTCAGTACTTC
CASSSSSGNIQYF
>NA|TRBJ2-2|TRBV19|few
TGTGCCAGTAGTACCCGGGGGATCACCGGGGAGCTGTTTTTT
CASSTRGITGELFF
>NA|TRBJ2-6|TRBV11-2|once
TGTGCCAGCAGCTTACAAGGGGCGGGAGGGGCCAACGTCCTGACTTTC
CASSLQGAGGANVLTF
>NA|TRBJ1-5|TRBV7-9|NA
TGTGCCAGCAGCCGTACAGGACGCGGCCGTCAGCCCCAGCATTTT
CASSRTGRGRQPQHF
>NA|TRBJ2-6|TRBV28|NA
TGTGCCAGCAGTTTAAGAAACTCTGGGGCCAACGTCCTGACTTTC
CASSLRNSGANVLTF